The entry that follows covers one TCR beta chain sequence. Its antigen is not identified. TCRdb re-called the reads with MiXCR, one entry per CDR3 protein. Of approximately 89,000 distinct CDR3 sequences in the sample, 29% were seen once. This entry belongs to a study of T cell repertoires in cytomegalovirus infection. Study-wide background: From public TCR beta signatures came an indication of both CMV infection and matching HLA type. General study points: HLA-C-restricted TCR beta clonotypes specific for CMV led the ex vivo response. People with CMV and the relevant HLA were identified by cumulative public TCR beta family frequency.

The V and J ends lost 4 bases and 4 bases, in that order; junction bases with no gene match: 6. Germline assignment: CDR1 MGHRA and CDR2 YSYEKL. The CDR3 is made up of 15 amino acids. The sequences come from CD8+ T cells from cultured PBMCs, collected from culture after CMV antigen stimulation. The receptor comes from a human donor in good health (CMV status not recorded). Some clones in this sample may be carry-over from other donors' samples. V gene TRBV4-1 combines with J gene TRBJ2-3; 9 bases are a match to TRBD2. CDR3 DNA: TGCGCCAGCAGCCTGAGAGCGGGGGGTGCAGATACGCAGTATTTT. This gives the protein CASSLRAGGADTQYF.